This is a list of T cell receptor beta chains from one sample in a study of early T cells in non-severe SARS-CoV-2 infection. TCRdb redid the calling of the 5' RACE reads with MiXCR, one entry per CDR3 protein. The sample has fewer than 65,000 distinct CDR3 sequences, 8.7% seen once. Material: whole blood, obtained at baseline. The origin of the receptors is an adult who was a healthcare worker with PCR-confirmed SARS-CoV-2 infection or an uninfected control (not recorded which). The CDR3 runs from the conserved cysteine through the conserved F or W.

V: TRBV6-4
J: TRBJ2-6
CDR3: CASSPGTGTGANVLTF

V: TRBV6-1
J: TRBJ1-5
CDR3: CASSGNTGTGSQPQHF

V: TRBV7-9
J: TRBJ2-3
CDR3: CASSYAAGNTDTQYF

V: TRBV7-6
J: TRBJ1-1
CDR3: CASSLGRRGSNTEAFF

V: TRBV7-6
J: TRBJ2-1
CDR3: CASSSGTGIYNEQFF

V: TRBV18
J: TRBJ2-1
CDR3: CASSPLPPGASVGANEQFF

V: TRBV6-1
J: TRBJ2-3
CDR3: CASASGTGGVADTQYF

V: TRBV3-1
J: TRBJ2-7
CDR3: CASSQVFYEQYF

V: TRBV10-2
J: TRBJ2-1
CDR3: CASSERRGGHNEQFF

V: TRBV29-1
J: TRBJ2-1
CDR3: CSTTGLAGVNEQFF

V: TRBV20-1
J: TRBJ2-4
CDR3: CSAFRPGTDLLAKNIQYF

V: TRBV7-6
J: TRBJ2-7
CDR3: CASSLGTGEQYF

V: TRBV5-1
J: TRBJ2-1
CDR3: CASSLRQDPYNEQFF

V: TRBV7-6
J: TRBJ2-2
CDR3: CASSQGAGSNTGELFF

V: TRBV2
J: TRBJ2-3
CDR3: CASRERTDTQYF

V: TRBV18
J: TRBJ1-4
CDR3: CASSPSIGTNEKLFF

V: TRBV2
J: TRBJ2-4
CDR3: CASSEARTLQELAKNIQYF

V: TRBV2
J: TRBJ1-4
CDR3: CASRSLGQYNEKLFF

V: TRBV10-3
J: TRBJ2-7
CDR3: CAISTGYEQYF

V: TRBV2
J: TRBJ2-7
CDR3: CASSVERAYYEQYF

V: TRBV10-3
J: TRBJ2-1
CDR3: CAISPFRPGQILDEQFF

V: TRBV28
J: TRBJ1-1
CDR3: CASSLSPGTGGKGTEAFF

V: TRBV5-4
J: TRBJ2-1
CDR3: CASRLAGGRYNEQFF

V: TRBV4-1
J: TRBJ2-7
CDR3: CASSGQGTSGASYEQYF

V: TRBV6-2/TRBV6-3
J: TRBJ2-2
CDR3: CASSYLHRARGGELFF